This T cell receptor (beta chain) was identified during a study of blood T cell repertoires in COVID-19. Study-level background: From T cells, B-cell-depleted T cells, or PBMCs came the material, which was cDNA or gDNA.

Sequencing was performed with immunoSEQ multiplex PCR; in TCRdb, only in-frame clones are kept and a portion is missing. The data hold 310,000 or so clones, with roughly 90% observed a single time. This clone came up once. The CDR3 runs to 16 residues. V lost 6 bases and J 0 bases, leaving 17 bases between the germline ends. The V gene is TRBV23-1, the J gene TRBJ1-1; D uncertain. TRBV23-1 is an open reading frame whose function is uncertain. The TCR comes from a woman aged 45-60 years with active or convalescent COVID-19. The sequencing sample was made of peripheral blood. The CDR3 DNA is TGCGCCAGCAGCCTTAAGACGGAGCCCATGAACACTGAAGCTTTCTTT. This codes for CASSLKTEPMNTEAFF.